This is a list of T cell receptor beta chains from one sample in a study of Ad26.COV2.S vaccination and SARS-CoV-2 variants. TCRdb keeps only in-frame clones here, not all; method: immunoSEQ multiplex PCR. The sample lists some 250,000 clones, more than 75% occurring once. The input for sequencing was peripheral blood, taken in a trial of Ad26.COV2.S vaccine versus placebo. The receptor set was obtained from a person aged 18-65 years who received the Ad26.COV2.S COVID-19 vaccine or a placebo. Each CDR3 is given with its conserved first and last residue. The order of the fields is V gene, clone size, J gene, D gene, CDR3 DNA, CDR3 protein. D genes are given only for firm matches. Some rows mark clone size as missing; the rest say once, few, many or name a class of expanded clone.

V: TRBV3-1/TRBV3-2
size: NA
J: TRBJ1-4
D: TRBD1
DNA: TGTGCCAGCAGCCTGTTGGGGACAGGGTACGCGACTAATGAAAAACTGTTTTTT
CDR3: CASSLLGTGYATNEKLFF

V: TRBV6-5
size: NA
J: TRBJ1-1
D: NA
DNA: TGTGCCAGCAGCGGTCAGGGGTCGGGTGAAGCTTTCTTT
CDR3: CASSGQGSGEAFF

V: TRBV7-8
size: NA
J: TRBJ1-5
D: NA
DNA: TGTGCCAGCAGCTCTGACGGAATCAGCAATCAGCCCCAGCATTTT
CDR3: CASSSDGISNQPQHF

V: TRBV27
size: once
J: TRBJ2-1
D: TRBD2
DNA: TGTGCCAGCAGTCCGTCACTAGCGGGGGCCTACAATGAGCAGTTCTTC
CDR3: CASSPSLAGAYNEQFF

V: TRBV12-3/TRBV12-4
size: NA
J: TRBJ1-2
D: NA
DNA: TGTGCCAGCAGAAGGGGTTCACGTGGCTACACCTTC
CDR3: CASRRGSRGYTF

V: TRBV7-9
size: NA
J: TRBJ2-1
D: NA
DNA: TGTGCCAGCAGCTTAGGGCTCAATGAGCAGTTCTTC
CDR3: CASSLGLNEQFF

V: TRBV30
size: NA
J: TRBJ2-2
D: NA
DNA: TGTGCCTGGAGTGTACTCCCCACTGGGGAGCTGTTTTTT
CDR3: CAWSVLPTGELFF

V: TRBV6-2/TRBV6-3
size: once
J: TRBJ1-5
D: NA
DNA: TGTGCCAGCAGTTCAGGGCAGGTGGGGCGGTTGGATCAGCCCCAGCATTTT
CDR3: CASSSGQVGRLDQPQHF

V: TRBV6-4
size: many
J: TRBJ2-5
D: NA
DNA: TGTGCCAGCAGCCCAAAGGTATCCGGGGTGGGGGAAGAGACCCAGTACTTC
CDR3: CASSPKVSGVGEETQYF

V: TRBV6-1
size: NA
J: TRBJ1-6
D: NA
DNA: TGTGCCAGCAGTGTCCAAACCCAACCAGGACAGTCACCCCTCCACTTT
CDR3: CASSVQTQPGQSPLHF

V: TRBV11-2
size: NA
J: TRBJ2-6
D: NA
DNA: TGTGCCAGCAGCTCGAGGTCTGGGGCCAACGTCCTGACTTTC
CDR3: CASSSRSGANVLTF

V: TRBV6-4
size: few
J: TRBJ2-1
D: NA
DNA: TGTGCCAGCAGTGAACGCCCCTTGAGTGAGCAGTTCTTC
CDR3: CASSERPLSEQFF

V: TRBV5-1
size: NA
J: TRBJ2-1
D: TRBD1
DNA: TGCGCCAGCAGCTCCGGGACAGGGAATGAGCAGTTCTTC
CDR3: CASSSGTGNEQFF

V: TRBV7-9
size: NA
J: TRBJ2-7
D: NA
DNA: TGTGCCAGCAGCTTAACCTATTCCTACGAGCAGTACTTC
CDR3: CASSLTYSYEQYF

V: TRBV5-1
size: NA
J: TRBJ1-1
D: NA
DNA: TGCGCCAGCACCTGGGGGCGGGTGAACACTGAAGCTTTCTTT
CDR3: CASTWGRVNTEAFF

V: TRBV30
size: NA
J: TRBJ2-2
D: NA
DNA: TGTGCCTGGACACGAGGTAGCGGGGAGCTGTTTTTT
CDR3: CAWTRGSGELFF

V: TRBV5-4
size: NA
J: TRBJ2-7
D: TRBD1
DNA: TGTGCCAGCAGCTTGGGGGGGACAGGGGGCTTAGTAGGGCAGTACTTC
CDR3: CASSLGGTGGLVGQYF

V: TRBV5-6
size: NA
J: TRBJ2-2
D: NA
DNA: TGTGCCAGCAGCCGTTTGGGACCTCTATCCGGGGAGCTGTTTTTT
CDR3: CASSRLGPLSGELFF

V: TRBV11-2
size: once
J: TRBJ1-2
D: NA
DNA: TGTGCCAGCAGCTGGGGGGGAACCAACTATGGCTACACCTTC
CDR3: CASSWGGTNYGYTF

V: TRBV9
size: NA
J: TRBJ1-5
D: TRBD1
DNA: TGTGCCAGCAGCGTCGGGACAGGAAATCAGCCCCAGCATTTT
CDR3: CASSVGTGNQPQHF

V: TRBV15
size: once
J: TRBJ1-3
D: NA
DNA: TGTGCCACCAGCAGAGATAGGGTCTCTGGAAACACCATATATTTT
CDR3: CATSRDRVSGNTIYF

V: TRBV7-8
size: NA
J: TRBJ1-3
D: NA
DNA: TGTGCCAGCAGCTTCGCGTCAGGCTCTGGAAACACCATATATTTT
CDR3: CASSFASGSGNTIYF

V: TRBV9
size: NA
J: TRBJ2-7
D: TRBD2
DNA: TGTGCCAGCAGCGTTACTAGCGGGCTAAACTACGAGCAGTACTTC
CDR3: CASSVTSGLNYEQYF

V: TRBV3-1/TRBV3-2
size: NA
J: TRBJ2-7
D: TRBD2
DNA: TGTGCCAGCAGCCGAGCGGGTAGCGGGGGGGCAAACGAGCAGTACTTC
CDR3: CASSRAGSGGANEQYF

V: TRBV9
size: NA
J: TRBJ2-3
D: NA
DNA: TGTGCCAGCAGCGTAGAATTAAGCAGCGGTGGGACAGATACGCAGTATTTT
CDR3: CASSVELSSGGTDTQYF

V: TRBV4-3
size: NA
J: TRBJ2-1
D: NA
DNA: TGCGCCAGCAGCCTGGGGACGGGGGATAATGAGCAGTTCTTC
CDR3: CASSLGTGDNEQFF

V: TRBV7-6
size: NA
J: TRBJ2-2
D: TRBD1
DNA: TGTGCCAGCAGCTTAGTGGGACAGGGTGTAAACACCGGGGAGCTGTTTTTT
CDR3: CASSLVGQGVNTGELFF

V: TRBV10-1
size: many
J: TRBJ1-3
D: TRBD1
DNA: TGCGCCAGCAGTGGGACAGGGCGAGCTGGAAACACCATATATTTT
CDR3: CASSGTGRAGNTIYF

V: TRBV4-2
size: NA
J: TRBJ2-1
D: NA
DNA: TGTGCCAGCAGCCAAGAATTCGGCACAAACAATGAGCAGTTCTTC
CDR3: CASSQEFGTNNEQFF

V: TRBV5-1
size: once
J: TRBJ2-3
D: NA
DNA: TGCGCCAGCAGCTTGGATCGGGGCACAGATACGCAGTATTTT
CDR3: CASSLDRGTDTQYF

V: TRBV24-1
size: NA
J: TRBJ2-2
D: NA
DNA: TGTGCCACCAGTGATGCAGCCCAGAACACCGGGGAGCTGTTTTTT
CDR3: CATSDAAQNTGELFF

V: TRBV27
size: once
J: TRBJ2-7
D: NA
DNA: TGTGCCAGCAGCCGCGCGGGACAGAGCTCCTACGAGCAGTACTTC
CDR3: CASSRAGQSSYEQYF

V: TRBV7-3
size: NA
J: TRBJ2-5
D: NA
DNA: TGTGCCAGCAGCCTGATGGGTGGCACGGCGGAGACCCAGTACTTC
CDR3: CASSLMGGTAETQYF

V: TRBV21-1
size: NA
J: TRBJ2-7
D: NA
DNA: TGTGCCAGCAGCAAAGGGGGACCGGGACTAGCGATCTACGAGCAGTACTTC
CDR3: CASSKGGPGLAIYEQYF

V: TRBV14
size: NA
J: TRBJ2-7
D: NA
DNA: TGTGCCAGCAGCCAAGAAGGGCAGGGTGCGGGCGAGCAGTACTTC
CDR3: CASSQEGQGAGEQYF

V: TRBV21-1
size: once
J: TRBJ2-3
D: NA
DNA: TGTGCCAGCAGCAAAACAAGACTAGCGGGAGTCCCAGATACGCAGTATTTT
CDR3: CASSKTRLAGVPDTQYF

V: TRBV7-2
size: NA
J: TRBJ2-7
D: NA
DNA: TGTGCCAGCAGCCCACTGACGCTCTCCTACGAGCAGTACTTC
CDR3: CASSPLTLSYEQYF

V: TRBV7-3
size: NA
J: TRBJ2-5
D: NA
DNA: TGTGCCAGCAGCCAGGCCAGCGACCAAGAGACCCAGTACTTC
CDR3: CASSQASDQETQYF

V: TRBV5-1
size: NA
J: TRBJ2-7
D: TRBD1
DNA: TGCGCCAGCAGCCCTGGACAGGGGGCCTACGAGCAGTACTTC
CDR3: CASSPGQGAYEQYF

V: TRBV4-3
size: NA
J: TRBJ2-7
D: NA
DNA: TGCGCCAGCAGCCAAGATGGGTTGACATCCTACGAGCAGTACTTC
CDR3: CASSQDGLTSYEQYF

V: TRBV7-3
size: NA
J: TRBJ1-6
D: TRBD1
DNA: TGTGCCAGCAGTACGGGACAGCCTAATTCACCCCTCCACTTT
CDR3: CASSTGQPNSPLHF

V: TRBV5-4
size: NA
J: TRBJ2-3
D: TRBD2
DNA: TGTGCCAGCCGGCTTCGGGGGGGCACAGATACGCAGTATTTT
CDR3: CASRLRGGTDTQYF

V: TRBV10-2
size: NA
J: TRBJ1-2
D: NA
DNA: TGCGCCAGCAGTGAGGCGACAGCCTTCTATGGCTACACCTTC
CDR3: CASSEATAFYGYTF

V: TRBV5-1
size: NA
J: TRBJ1-3
D: TRBD1
DNA: TGCGCCAGCAGCTCGGGACAGGCACTAACTGGAAACACCATATATTTT
CDR3: CASSSGQALTGNTIYF

V: TRBV28
size: once
J: TRBJ1-2
D: NA
DNA: TGTGCCAGCAGTTTCAGTGGGAACAGGGATGGCTACACCTTC
CDR3: CASSFSGNRDGYTF

V: TRBV4-1
size: NA
J: TRBJ1-4
D: NA
DNA: TGCGCCAGCAGCCCTCCCTATCCCGGGACATACCGGACAAGGGGTAATGAAAAACTGTTTTTT
CDR3: CASSPPYPGTYRTRGNEKLFF

V: TRBV4-1
size: NA
J: TRBJ2-3
D: NA
DNA: TGCGCCAGCAGCCAGTTGCGCACTAGCACAGATACGCAGTATTTT
CDR3: CASSQLRTSTDTQYF